These T cell receptor beta chains were read from a single sample in a study of cytomegalovirus exposure and HLA in healthy donors. The assay was immunoSEQ multiplex PCR, and TCRdb's table has in-frame clones only and misses some. Seen here are under 200,000 clones, around 80% observed once, and the top ten hold around 5.7%. Sequencing was performed on PBMCs. The receptor set was obtained from a man aged 35 to 55 in good health and CMV-seronegative. Each CDR3 is given without its conserved first and last residue. The order of the fields is V gene, J gene, clone size, CDR3 length, CDR3 protein. Clone sizes are given selectively: once, few, many, or a class where the clone is expanded.

>TRBV29-1|TRBJ1-2|NA|8
SAGTDGYT
>TRBV19|TRBJ2-7|NA|12
ASSLKGVYYEQY
>TRBV7-9|TRBJ2-3|few|13
ASRISGVGTDTQY
>TRBV16|TRBJ2-7|few|13
ASSQTGTESYEQY
>TRBV9|TRBJ2-5|NA|12
ASSPGTAQETQY
>TRBV25-1|TRBJ2-1|few|13
ASSDRLPGYNEQF
>TRBV5-6|TRBJ1-3|NA|15
ASSLSASGSLPNTIY
>TRBV6-5|TRBJ2-1|NA|14
ASSWETGDSYNEQF
>TRBV6-1|TRBJ2-3|NA|13
ASSVGLVAADTQY
>TRBV25-1|TRBJ2-1|once|13
ASSEFGQGEGEQF
>TRBV9|TRBJ2-3|NA|14
ASSVASASPTDTQY
>TRBV18|TRBJ1-2|NA|11
ASSPGQGGGYT
>TRBV6-5|TRBJ2-7|NA|13
ASSYSGHWSYEQY
>TRBV15|TRBJ1-3|NA|11
ATSGLSGNTIY
>TRBV9|TRBJ2-7|NA|13
ASSVGVGGQYEQY
>TRBV29-1|TRBJ1-5|NA|12
SVGDSHLGQPQH
>TRBV5-5|TRBJ2-1|NA|17
ASTPPGTSGGARYNEQF
>TRBV19|TRBJ2-7|NA|13
ASSPETSGSREQY
>TRBV15|TRBJ2-7|NA|13
ATSRRSDSFNEQY
>TRBV7-9|TRBJ1-2|NA|12
ASGRTGELYGYT
>TRBV18|TRBJ1-2|NA|12
ASSPPGTGLIPT
>TRBV7-9|TRBJ1-5|NA|11
ASTPGGNQPQH
>TRBV30|TRBJ1-1|NA|11
AWSAGSNTEAF
>TRBV7-2|TRBJ2-1|NA|13
ASSLAGETYNEQF
>TRBV7-9|TRBJ2-7|NA|10
ASSYTGYEQY
>TRBV19|TRBJ2-3|NA|12
ASRAGTSTDTQY
>TRBV7-9|TRBJ1-1|NA|13
ASSVIQGLNTEAF
>TRBV7-6|TRBJ2-7|NA|14
ASSLRPGQGGYEQY
>TRBV18|TRBJ1-2|NA|13
ASSPGAEANYGYT
>TRBV29-1|TRBJ2-7|NA|11
SVEGTGGYEQY
>TRBV18|TRBJ2-3|NA|13
ASSPRGTGEDTQY
>TRBV4-2|TRBJ2-7|few|13
ASSQFGGTNYEQY
>TRBV9|TRBJ1-3|NA|14
ASSTQGGGSGNTIY
>TRBV7-2|TRBJ2-7|NA|13
ASSPGTSSLYEQY
>TRBV7-8|TRBJ1-4|NA|13
ASSFGLGFNEKLF
>TRBV10-3|TRBJ1-5|NA|15
AISESMQGYSNQPQH
>TRBV5-6|TRBJ2-2|NA|14
ASSWDGGGRTGELF
>TRBV7-2|TRBJ1-2|NA|13
ASRPVTGGLGGYT
>TRBV19|TRBJ1-2|NA|11
ASSFKGAPGYT
>TRBV6-1|TRBJ2-7|NA|13
ASTSTGTLFGEQY